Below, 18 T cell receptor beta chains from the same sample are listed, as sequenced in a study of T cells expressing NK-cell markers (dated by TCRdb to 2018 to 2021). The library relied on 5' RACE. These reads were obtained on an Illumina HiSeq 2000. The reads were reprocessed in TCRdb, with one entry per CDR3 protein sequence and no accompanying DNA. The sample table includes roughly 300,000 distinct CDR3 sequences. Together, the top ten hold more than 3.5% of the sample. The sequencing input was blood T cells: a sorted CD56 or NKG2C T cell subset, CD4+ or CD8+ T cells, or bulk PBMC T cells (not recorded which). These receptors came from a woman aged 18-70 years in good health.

The CDR3 loop is CASSIVGDSLYF. The chain carries TRBV19 and TRBJ2-7. CDR3 length: 12 amino acids. Germline V gene data show CDR1 as LNHDA and CDR2 as SQIVND (reference sequence).

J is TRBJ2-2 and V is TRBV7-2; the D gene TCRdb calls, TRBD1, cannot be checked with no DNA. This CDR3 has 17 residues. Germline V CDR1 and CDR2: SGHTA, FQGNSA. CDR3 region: CASSLAASGGLERELFF.

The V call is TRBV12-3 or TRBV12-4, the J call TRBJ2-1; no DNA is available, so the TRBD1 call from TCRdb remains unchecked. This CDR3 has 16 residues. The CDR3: CASSRRGGAPYNEQFF.

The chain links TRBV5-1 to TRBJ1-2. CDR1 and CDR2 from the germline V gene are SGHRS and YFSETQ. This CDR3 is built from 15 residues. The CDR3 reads CASSLGSELNYGYTF.

The CDR3 loop is CASSFDREMAFF. This chain connects TRBV12-3 or TRBV12-4 to TRBJ1-1; TCRdb reports TRBD1, a call that lacks DNA to check it against. The CDR3 has 12 residues.

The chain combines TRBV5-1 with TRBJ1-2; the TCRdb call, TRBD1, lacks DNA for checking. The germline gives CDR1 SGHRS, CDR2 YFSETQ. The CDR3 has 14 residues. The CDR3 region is CASSPRGRDYGYTF. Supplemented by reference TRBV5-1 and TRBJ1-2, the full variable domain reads KAGVTQTPRYLIKTRGQQVTLSCSPISGHRSVSWYQQTPGQGLQFLFEYFSETQRNKGNFPGRFSGRQFSNSRSEMNVSTLELGDSALYLCASSPRGRDYGYTFGSGTRLTVV.

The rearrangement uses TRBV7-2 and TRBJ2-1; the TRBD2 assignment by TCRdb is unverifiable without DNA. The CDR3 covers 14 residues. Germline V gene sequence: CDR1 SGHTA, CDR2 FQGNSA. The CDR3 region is CASSLRTSVHEQFF.

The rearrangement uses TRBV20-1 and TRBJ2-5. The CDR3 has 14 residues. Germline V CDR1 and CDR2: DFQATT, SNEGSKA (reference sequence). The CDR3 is CSAPERVLEETQYF.

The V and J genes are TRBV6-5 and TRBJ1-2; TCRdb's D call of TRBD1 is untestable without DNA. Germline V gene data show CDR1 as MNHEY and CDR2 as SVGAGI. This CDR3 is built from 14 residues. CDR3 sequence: CASSYRTGSYGYTF.

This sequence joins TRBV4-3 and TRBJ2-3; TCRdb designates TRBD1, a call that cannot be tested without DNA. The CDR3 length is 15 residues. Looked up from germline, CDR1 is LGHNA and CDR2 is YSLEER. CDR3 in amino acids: CASSQDSQGVDTQYF.

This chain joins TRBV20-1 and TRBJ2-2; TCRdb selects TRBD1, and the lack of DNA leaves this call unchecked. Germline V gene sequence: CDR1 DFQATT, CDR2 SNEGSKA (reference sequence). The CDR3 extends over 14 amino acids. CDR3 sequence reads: CSARRGPHTGELFF.

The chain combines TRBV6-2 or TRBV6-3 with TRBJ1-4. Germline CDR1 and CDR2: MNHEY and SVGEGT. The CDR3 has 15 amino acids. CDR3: CASSYERLTNEKLFF.

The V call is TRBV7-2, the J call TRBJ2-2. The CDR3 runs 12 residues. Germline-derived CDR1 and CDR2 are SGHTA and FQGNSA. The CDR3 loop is CASSLAGLELFF.

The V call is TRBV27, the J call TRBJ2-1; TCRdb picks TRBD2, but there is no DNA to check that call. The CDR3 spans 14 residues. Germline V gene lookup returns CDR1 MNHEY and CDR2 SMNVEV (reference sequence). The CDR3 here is CASSLLITSGEQFF.

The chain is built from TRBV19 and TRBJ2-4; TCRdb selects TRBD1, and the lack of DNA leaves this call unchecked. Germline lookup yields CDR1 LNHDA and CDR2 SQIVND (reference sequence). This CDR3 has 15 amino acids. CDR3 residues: CATTGATVAKNIQYF.

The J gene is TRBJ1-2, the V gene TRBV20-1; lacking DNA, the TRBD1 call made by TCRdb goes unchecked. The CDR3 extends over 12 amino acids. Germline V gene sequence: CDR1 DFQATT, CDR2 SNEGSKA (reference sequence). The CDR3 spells CSAVGQGGGYTF.

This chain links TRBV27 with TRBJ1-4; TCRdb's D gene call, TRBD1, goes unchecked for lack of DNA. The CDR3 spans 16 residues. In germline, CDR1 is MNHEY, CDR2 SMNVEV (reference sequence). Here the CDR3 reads CASSFDRGRGNEKLFF.

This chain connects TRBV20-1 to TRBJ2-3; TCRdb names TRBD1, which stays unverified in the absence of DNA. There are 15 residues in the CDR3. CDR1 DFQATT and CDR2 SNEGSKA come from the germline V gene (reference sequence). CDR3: CSARDQDRATDTQYF.